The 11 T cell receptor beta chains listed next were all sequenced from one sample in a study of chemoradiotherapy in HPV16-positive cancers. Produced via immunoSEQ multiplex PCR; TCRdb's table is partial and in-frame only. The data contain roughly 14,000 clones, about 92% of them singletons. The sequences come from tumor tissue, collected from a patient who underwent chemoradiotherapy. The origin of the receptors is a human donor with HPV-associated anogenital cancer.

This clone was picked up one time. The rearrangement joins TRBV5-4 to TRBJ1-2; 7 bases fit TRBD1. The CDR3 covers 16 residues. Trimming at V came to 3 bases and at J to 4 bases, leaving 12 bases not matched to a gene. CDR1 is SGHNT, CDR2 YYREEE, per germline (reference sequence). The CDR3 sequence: CASSSQTAPGGYGYTF. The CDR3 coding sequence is TGTGCCAGCAGCTCCCAGACAGCCCCAGGGGGCTATGGCTACACCTTC.

This CDR3 is CASSLVGGSGNTIYF. CDR3 DNA sequence: TGTGCCAGCAGCTTAGTGGGGGGCTCTGGAAACACCATATATTTT. The V and J genes are TRBV7-2 and TRBJ1-3; the D gene is possibly TRBD1 (5 bases). Trimming pared 1 base from V and 0 bases from J, leaving 7 bases between. The CDR3 length is 15 residues. Germline V gene lookup returns CDR1 SGHTA and CDR2 FQGNSA.

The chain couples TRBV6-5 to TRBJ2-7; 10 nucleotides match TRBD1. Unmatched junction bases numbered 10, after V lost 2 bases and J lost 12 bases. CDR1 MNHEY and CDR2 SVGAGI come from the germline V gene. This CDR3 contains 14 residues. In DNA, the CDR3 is TGTGCCAGCAGTTACGGGACAGGGGACCCTTTTGCGTACTTC. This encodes CASSYGTGDPFAYF.

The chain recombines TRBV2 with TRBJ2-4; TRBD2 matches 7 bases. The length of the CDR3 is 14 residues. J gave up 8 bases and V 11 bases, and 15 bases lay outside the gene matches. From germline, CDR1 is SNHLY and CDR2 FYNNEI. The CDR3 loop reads CAGGVNGAGDIQYF. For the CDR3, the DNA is TGTGCCGGAGGAGTTAACGGGGCGGGGGACATTCAGTACTTC.

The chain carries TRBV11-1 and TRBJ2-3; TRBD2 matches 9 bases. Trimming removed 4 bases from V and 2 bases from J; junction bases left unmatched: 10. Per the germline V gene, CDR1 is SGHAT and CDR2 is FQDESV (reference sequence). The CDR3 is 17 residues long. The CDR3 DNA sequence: TGTGCCAGCAGCTCCGCCGGAGAGCGGGAGGACACAGATACGCAGTATTTT. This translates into CASSSAGEREDTDTQYF.

The CDR3 DNA is TGTGCCAGCAGCCCACGGTACGGTTTGAACACTGAAGCTTTCTTT. Translated, it gives CASSPRYGLNTEAFF. This sequence joins TRBV7-9 and TRBJ1-1; D unresolved. CDR3 length equals 15 residues. Trimming pared 5 bases from V and 0 bases from J, leaving 13 bases between. Germline CDR1 SEHNR, CDR2 FQNEAQ (reference sequence).

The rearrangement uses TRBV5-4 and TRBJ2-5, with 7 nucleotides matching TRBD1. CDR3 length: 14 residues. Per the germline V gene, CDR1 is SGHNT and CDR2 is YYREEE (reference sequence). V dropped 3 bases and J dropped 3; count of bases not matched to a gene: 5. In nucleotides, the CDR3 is TGTGCCAGCAGCTCGGGACAGCAGGAAGAGACCCAGTACTTC. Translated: CASSSGQQEETQYF. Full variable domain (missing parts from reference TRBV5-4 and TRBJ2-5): ETGVTQSPTHLIKTRGQQVTLRCSSQSGHNTVSWYQQALGQGPQFIFQYYREEENGRGNFPPRFSGLQFPNYSSELNVNALELDDSALYLCASSSGQQEETQYFGPGTRLLVL.

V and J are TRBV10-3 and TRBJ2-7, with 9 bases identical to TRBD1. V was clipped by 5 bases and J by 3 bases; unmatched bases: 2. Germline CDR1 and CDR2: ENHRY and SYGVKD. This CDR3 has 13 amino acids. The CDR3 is CAISSGQGYEQYF. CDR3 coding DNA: TGTGCCATCAGTTCGGGACAGGGCTACGAGCAGTACTTC.

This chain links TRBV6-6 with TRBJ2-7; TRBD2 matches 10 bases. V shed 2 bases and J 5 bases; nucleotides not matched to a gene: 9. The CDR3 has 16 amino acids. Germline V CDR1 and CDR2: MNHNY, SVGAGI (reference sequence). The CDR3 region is CASSYLGLADTDEQYF. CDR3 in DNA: TGTGCCAGCAGTTACCTAGGACTAGCGGACACCGACGAGCAGTACTTC.

CDR3 region: CASSLVAGNNEQFF. CDR3 sequence (DNA): TGTGCCAGCAGCTTAGTTGCAGGAAACAATGAGCAGTTCTTC. The V and J genes are TRBV7-2 and TRBJ2-1; D unclear. Trimming left V 1 base short and J 5 bases short, with 9 bases between. CDR1 is SGHTA and CDR2 is FQGNSA in the germline V gene. This CDR3 comprises 14 residues.

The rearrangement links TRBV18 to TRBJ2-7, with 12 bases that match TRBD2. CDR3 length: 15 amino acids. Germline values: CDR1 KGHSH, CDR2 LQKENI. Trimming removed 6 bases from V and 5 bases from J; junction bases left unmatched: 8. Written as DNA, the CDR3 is TGTGCCAGCTCCCCCCGACTAGCGGGAGAGAACGAGCAGTACTTC. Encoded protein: CASSPRLAGENEQYF. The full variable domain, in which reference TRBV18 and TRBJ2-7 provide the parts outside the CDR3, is NAGVMQNPRHLVRRRGQEARLRCSPMKGHSHVYWYRQLPEEGLKFMVYLQKENIIDESGMPKERFSAEFPKEGPSILRIQQVVRGDSAAYFCASSPRLAGENEQYFGPGTRLTVT.